Listed below are T cell receptor beta chains from one sample, sequenced in a study of blood T cell repertoires in COVID-19. The assay was immunoSEQ multiplex PCR, and TCRdb's table has in-frame clones only and misses some. The table has tens of thousands of clones, 65% to 85% seen once. Sequenced sample: peripheral blood. The receptor set was obtained from a human donor in a cohort sampled during active COVID-19. Both conserved end residues are part of each CDR3. The size of a clone is reported for some rows only, either as once, few or many, or as a class for expanded clones.

j_gene | abundance | v_gene | CDR3aa
TRBJ1-1 | - | TRBV11-2 | CASSPVGTGMNTEAFF
TRBJ2-7 | - | TRBV4-2 | CASSQGYPTGTNEQYF
TRBJ1-5 | once | TRBV6-2/TRBV6-3 | CASSPRRGPGDQPQHF
TRBJ2-3 | - | TRBV11-1 | CASSLGLAPDTQYF
TRBJ1-3 | - | TRBV5-6 | CASREAGSDTIYF
TRBJ1-6 | once | TRBV6-2/TRBV6-3 | CASSGQGVRNSPLHF
TRBJ1-6 | few | TRBV18 | CASSPTGQGINSPLHF
TRBJ1-2 | - | TRBV6-5 | CASTRTGKFYGYTF
TRBJ1-6 | - | TRBV27 | CASSPRTGERSPLHF
TRBJ2-1 | - | TRBV7-9 | CASSLARGFSVYNEQFF
TRBJ2-2 | - | TRBV11-3 | CASSLFGGLTAGELFF
TRBJ2-5 | - | TRBV10-2 | CASSEEPGLGRETQYF
TRBJ2-7 | few | TRBV5-1 | CASSLDGPGQGALQYF
TRBJ2-3 | once | TRBV15 | CATSRVPSTGRGDTQYF
TRBJ1-2 | - | TRBV15 | CATRTNNYGYTF
TRBJ1-1 | - | TRBV18 | CASSPKGQNTEAFF
TRBJ1-2 | - | TRBV28 | CASSSEWRAGGYTF
TRBJ2-5 | - | TRBV3-1/TRBV3-2 | CASSQDLGTQYF
TRBJ2-7 | once | TRBV27 | CASSLRGASYEQYF
TRBJ2-6 | - | TRBV24-1 | CATSAPGVSGANVLTF
TRBJ2-7 | - | TRBV2 | CASKPGQGAYEQYF
TRBJ2-7 | - | TRBV27 | CASSRNLLEGTYEQYF
TRBJ1-2 | - | TRBV5-5 | CASSPGQGVGYTF
TRBJ1-5 | - | TRBV6-6 | CASSYEGASNQPQHF
TRBJ2-7 | - | TRBV2 | CASRGGGYEQYF
TRBJ2-7 | - | TRBV18 | CASSPGQGGREQYF
TRBJ2-6 | few | TRBV19 | CASSLTLTGTGNGANVLTF
TRBJ2-7 | once | TRBV6-5 | CASKGDRGRSYEQYF
TRBJ1-1 | - | TRBV29-1 | CSVVTGTNTEAFF
TRBJ1-1 | - | TRBV7-9 | CASSLTQGENEAFF
TRBJ2-7 | - | TRBV7-2 | CASSAGRVLTEQYF
TRBJ1-2 | - | TRBV25-1 | CASSAQNYGYTF
TRBJ2-1 | - | TRBV7-8 | CASSLGTGTWRGAYNEQFF
TRBJ2-5 | - | TRBV5-1 | CASSLSAQGARETQYF
TRBJ1-1 | - | TRBV5-4 | CASSLDRFEAFF
TRBJ2-1 | once | TRBV3-1/TRBV3-2 | CASSQRASGGSYNEQFF
TRBJ1-5 | - | TRBV19 | CASSVRVSNQPQHF
TRBJ1-6 | - | TRBV7-8 | CASSLALISGGAKSPLHF
TRBJ1-4 | - | TRBV4-3 | CASSQAPGQAATNEKLFF
TRBJ2-5 | - | TRBV9 | CASSVGGGPQETQYF
TRBJ2-6 | - | TRBV6-2/TRBV6-3 | CASSYSGDRRSGANVLTF
TRBJ2-1 | - | TRBV5-1 | CASYPGAAGSSYNEQFF